This TCR beta chain was retrieved from a study of control samples from healthy donors and cancer patients. Here immunoSEQ multiplex PCR was the method, and the copy in TCRdb shows in-frame clones only, minus some. The table records about 82,000 clones, 85% to 95% of them present only once. V lost 1 base and J 6 bases, leaving 12 bases between the germline ends. Looked up from germline, CDR1 is SGHTA and CDR2 is FQGNSA. This CDR3 is 14 amino acids long. The clonotype was recovered from a woman between 18 and 29 years old in good health. This sequence joins TRBV7-2 and TRBJ1-1; unclear D gene. Sequences were obtained from blood. The CDR3 nucleotides are TGTGCCAGCAGCTTAGAACGTCCTGAAGCTGAAGCTTTCTTT. It encodes CASSLERPEAEAFF.